This record looks at one TCR beta chain sequence and its context. V lost 4 bases and J lost 5; bases outside the gene matches: 7. Germline V gene lookup returns CDR1 SGHRS and CDR2 YFSETQ. The CDR3 contains 15 residues. The data were obtained in a study of blood T cell repertoires in COVID-19. Per the original data handling: Reference gene primer amplification gave nucleated cell count estimates. Assay: immunoSEQ multiplex PCR; the TCRdb copy retains only in-frame clones and omits some. The DNA gave D and trimming, while V, J and clone size come from that table. The sample records some 120,000 clones, roughly nine tenths being singletons.

The sequenced material came from peripheral blood. The source of this sequence is a man between 45 and 60 years old with active COVID-19. The V gene is TRBV5-1, the J gene TRBJ1-4; 8 nucleotides agree with TRBD1. CDR3 nucleotide sequence: TGCGCCAGCAGCGGAGGACAGGGTAGAAATGAAAAACTGTTTTTT. Protein: CASSGGQGRNEKLFF. The full variable domain, its missing parts supplied by reference TRBV5-1 and TRBJ1-4, is KAGVTQTPRYLIKTRGQQVTLSCSPISGHRSVSWYQQTPGQGLQFLFEYFSETQRNKGNFPGRFSGRQFSNSRSEMNVSTLELGDSALYLCASSGGQGRNEKLFFGSGTQLSVL.